The T cell receptor beta chain described here comes from a study of early T cells in non-severe SARS-CoV-2 infection. One entry per CDR3 protein, called by TCRdb with MiXCR from the 5' RACE reads. The sample lists 70,000 or so distinct CDR3 sequences, around 9.9% occurring once. This clonotype occurred once. V was pared by 3 bases and J by 3 bases, with 8 bases of the junction left unmatched. The CDR3 totals 17 residues. This receptor was obtained from an adult who was a healthcare worker with PCR-confirmed SARS-CoV-2 infection or an uninfected control (not recorded which). What was sequenced was whole blood. This chain joins TRBV12-3 or TRBV12-4 and TRBJ2-2, with 9 positions matching TRBD2. Written as DNA, the CDR3 is TGTGCCAGCAGTTTGTACGGCGGGAGGGCCCACACCGGGGAGCTGTTTTTT. It encodes CASSLYGGRAHTGELFF.